The sequence of this TCR beta chain was determined in a study of T cell responses to AZD1222 COVID-19 vaccine. Broader study findings: Baseline seropositives among AZD1222 recipients totaled only five or six. After the peak T cell response, and only then, were repertoires sampled. White British donors predominated, females outnumbered males, and clonal diversity was possibly underestimated.

TCRdb's table, derived via immunoSEQ multiplex PCR, lists solely in-frame clones and lacks some. The sample lists 100,000 to 140,000 clones, around nine tenths occurring once. In this sample, this clone turned up once. Its target is not known. Germline lookup yields CDR1 MNHEY and CDR2 SVGEGT. The CDR3 loop spans 20 amino acids. J was trimmed by 7 bases and V by 6 bases; bases with no gene match: 23. The chain joins TRBV6-2 or TRBV6-3 to TRBJ1-6; 8 bases agree with TRBD1. This sample comprised peripheral blood, obtained on day 0 of AZD1222 vaccination. This clonotype was sampled from an adult in good health. CDR3: CASSRDRISSGRLQNSPLHF. The CDR3 DNA reads TGTGCCAGCAGCCGGGACAGGATCTCCTCGGGGCGGTTACAAAATTCACCCCTCCACTTT.